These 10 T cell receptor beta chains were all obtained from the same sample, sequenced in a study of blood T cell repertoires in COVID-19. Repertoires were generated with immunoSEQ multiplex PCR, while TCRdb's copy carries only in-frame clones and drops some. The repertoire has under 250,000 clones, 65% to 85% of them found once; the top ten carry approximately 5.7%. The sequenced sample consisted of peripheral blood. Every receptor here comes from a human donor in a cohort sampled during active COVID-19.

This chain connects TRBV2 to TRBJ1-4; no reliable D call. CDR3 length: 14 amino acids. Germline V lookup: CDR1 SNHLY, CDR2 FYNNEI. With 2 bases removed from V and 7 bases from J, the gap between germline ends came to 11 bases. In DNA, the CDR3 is TGTGCCAGCAGTGAACTTGTGAGTGCTGAAAAACTGTTTTTT. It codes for CASSELVSAEKLFF.

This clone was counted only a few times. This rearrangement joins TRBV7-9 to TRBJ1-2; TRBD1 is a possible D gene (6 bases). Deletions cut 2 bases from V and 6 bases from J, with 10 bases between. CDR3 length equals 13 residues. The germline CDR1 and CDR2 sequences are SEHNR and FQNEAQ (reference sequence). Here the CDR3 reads CASSLLQGHGYTF. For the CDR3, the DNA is TGTGCCAGCAGCTTACTACAGGGCCATGGCTACACCTTC.

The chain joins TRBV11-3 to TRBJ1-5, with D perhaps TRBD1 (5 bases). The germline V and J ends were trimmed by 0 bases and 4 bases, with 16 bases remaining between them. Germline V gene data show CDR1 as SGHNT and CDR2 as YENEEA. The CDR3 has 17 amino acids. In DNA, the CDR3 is TGTGCCAGCAGCTTAGACCGCAGGGTGGGGGGAAATCAGCCCCAGCATTTT. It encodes CASSLDRRVGGNQPQHF.

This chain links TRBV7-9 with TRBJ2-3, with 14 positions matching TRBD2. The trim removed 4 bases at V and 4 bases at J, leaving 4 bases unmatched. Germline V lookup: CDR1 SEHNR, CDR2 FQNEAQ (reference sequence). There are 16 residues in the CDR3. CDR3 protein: CASSSGLAGDADTQYF. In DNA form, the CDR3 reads TGTGCCAGCAGCTCGGGACTAGCGGGAGACGCAGATACGCAGTATTTT.

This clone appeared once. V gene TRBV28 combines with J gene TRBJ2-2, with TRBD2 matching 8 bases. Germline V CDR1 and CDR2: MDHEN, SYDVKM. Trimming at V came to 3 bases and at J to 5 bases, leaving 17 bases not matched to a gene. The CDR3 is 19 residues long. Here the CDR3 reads CASSLSDYRTSGVTGELFF. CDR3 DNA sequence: TGTGCCAGCAGTTTGTCCGACTATCGAACTAGCGGAGTGACCGGGGAGCTGTTTTTT.

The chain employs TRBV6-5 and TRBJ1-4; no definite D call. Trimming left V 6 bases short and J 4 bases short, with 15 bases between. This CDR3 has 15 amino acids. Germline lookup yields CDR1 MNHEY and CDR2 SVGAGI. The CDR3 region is CASSQRHTDNEKLFF. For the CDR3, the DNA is TGTGCCAGCAGCCAACGACACACCGATAATGAAAAACTGTTTTTT.

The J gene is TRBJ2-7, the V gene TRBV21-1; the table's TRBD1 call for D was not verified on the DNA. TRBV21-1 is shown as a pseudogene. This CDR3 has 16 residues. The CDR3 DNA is TGTGCCAGCAGCAAAAACATTGGGACAGACGCGGACGAGCAGTACTTC. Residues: CASSKNIGTDADEQYF.

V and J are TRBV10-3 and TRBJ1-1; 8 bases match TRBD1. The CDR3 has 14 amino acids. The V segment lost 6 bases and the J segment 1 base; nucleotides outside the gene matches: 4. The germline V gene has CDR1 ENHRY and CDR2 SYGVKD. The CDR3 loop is CAIRRQGTNTEAFF. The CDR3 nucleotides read TGTGCCATCAGAAGACAGGGGACGAACACTGAAGCTTTCTTT.

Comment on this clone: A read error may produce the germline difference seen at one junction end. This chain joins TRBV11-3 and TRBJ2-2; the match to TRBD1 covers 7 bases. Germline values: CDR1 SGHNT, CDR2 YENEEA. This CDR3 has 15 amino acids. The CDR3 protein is CVSSRDSMNTGELFF. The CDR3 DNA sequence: TGTGTCAGCAGCAGGGACAGCATGAACACCGGGGAGCTGTTTTTT.

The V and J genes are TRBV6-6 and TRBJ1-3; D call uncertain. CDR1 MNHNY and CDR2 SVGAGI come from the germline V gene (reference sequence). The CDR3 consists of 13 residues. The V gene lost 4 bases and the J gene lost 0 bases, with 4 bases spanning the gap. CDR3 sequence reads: CASSSSSGNTIYF. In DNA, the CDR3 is TGTGCCAGCAGTTCCAGCTCTGGAAACACCATATATTTT.